One and the same sample provided the 4 T cell receptor beta chains below, sequenced in a study of metastatic and nonmetastatic thyroid tumors. All patients were treatment-naive before thyroid surgery. TCRdb redid the clone calls on the PCR reads using MiXCR. This sample has tens of thousands of clones; roughly 12% occur once, and the top ten carry about 10%. What was sequenced was blood. The receptor set was obtained from a male donor with papillary thyroid cancer or a benign thyroid nodule (not recorded which). Some clones in this sample may be carry-over from other donors' samples.

The genes are TRBV6-5 and TRBJ2-5, with 8 bases identical to TRBD1. The CDR3 contains 16 residues. The junction had 9 bases not matched to a gene; V was cut back by 1 base and J by 5 bases. Germline values: CDR1 MNHEY, CDR2 SVGAGI. Here the CDR3 reads CASSYYPGQGSETQYF. CDR3 nucleotide sequence: TGTGCCAGCAGTTACTACCCCGGACAGGGATCCGAGACCCAGTACTTC.

This clone has ten or more counts. The chain is built from TRBV19 and TRBJ2-6, with D possibly being TRBD1 (7 bases). Germline-derived CDR1 and CDR2 are LNHDA and SQIVND (reference sequence). The V end was cut by 9 bases, the J end by 0 bases, with 15 bases between. The length of the CDR3 is 16 residues. CDR3 DNA: TGTGCCAGCGCGACAGGGACTCCCTCTGGGGCCAACGTCCTGACTTTC. Protein: CASATGTPSGANVLTF.

This clone came up many times. The chain carries TRBV10-3 and TRBJ2-6, with D tentatively TRBD1 (5 bases). The germline CDR1 and CDR2 sequences are ENHRY and SYGVKD. The CDR3 totals 18 residues. Trimming took 0 bases from V and 2 from J, leaving 14 bases between them. CDR3 region: CAISESSQGMAGANVLTF. CDR3 sequence (DNA): TGTGCCATCAGTGAGTCGTCGCAGGGAATGGCTGGGGCCAACGTCCTGACTTTC.

This clone showed up many times. J is TRBJ2-1 and V is TRBV29-1; D is possibly TRBD1 or TRBD2 (7 bases each). CDR3 size: 13 residues. Germline loops: CDR1 SQVTM, CDR2 ANQGSEA. V lost 8 bases and J lost 9, with 20 bases in between. The CDR3 region is CSHSGTAGGEQFF. Here the CDR3 DNA reads TGCAGCCACAGCGGGACGGCAGGGGGTGAGCAGTTCTTC.